The 27 T cell receptor beta chains below come from one sample, sequenced in a study of Ad26.COV2.S vaccination and SARS-CoV-2 variants. The assay was immunoSEQ multiplex PCR, and TCRdb's table has in-frame clones only and misses some. The sample holds approximately 280,000 clones, more than 75% seen once. Treatment given: 19 received Ad26.COV2.S at low or high dose, single or two shots; roughly five received placebo; per-sample allocation not given. Sample collection was performed on day 63 after the first vaccine or placebo injection. The sample in question was peripheral blood, obtained in a trial of Ad26.COV2.S vaccine versus placebo. These receptor sequences come from a person aged 18-65 years who received the Ad26.COV2.S COVID-19 vaccine or a placebo.

The genes are TRBV7-8 and TRBJ2-3; D may correspond to TRBD1 or TRBD2 (6 bases each). V dropped 5 bases and J dropped 3 bases, with 21 bases sitting between them. The germline V gene has CDR1 SGHVS and CDR2 FQNEAQ. This CDR3 has 17 residues. This CDR3 reads CASSPNGGGYRTDTQYF. Here the CDR3 DNA reads TGTGCCAGCAGCCCAAATGGAGGGGGGTATCGGACAGATACGCAGTATTTT.

This clone was counted a single time. The same CDR3 is also encoded by other DNA sequences in this sample. The chain has TRBV6-5 and TRBJ1-3, with TRBD1 matching over 9 bases. This CDR3 region has 13 residues. V gave up 6 bases and J gave up 4 bases; unmatched junction bases: 1. The V gene's germline CDR1 is MNHEY and CDR2 SVGAGI. CDR3 DNA: TGTGCCAGCAGGGGGACAGGGGGAAACACCATATATTTT. Translation gives CASRGTGGNTIYF.

V gene TRBV7-8 combines with J gene TRBJ2-5, with a possible D match to TRBD1 (6 bases). Trimming left V 4 bases short and J 9 bases short, with 9 bases between. The CDR3 loop spans 11 amino acids. Germline V gene data show CDR1 as SGHVS and CDR2 as FQNEAQ. CDR3 coding DNA: TGTGCCAGCAGCTCGACAGGTTCCCAGTACTTC. As protein: CASSSTGSQYF.

The gene calls are TRBV5-1 and TRBJ1-2; possible D gene TRBD1, 5 bases. This CDR3 contains 13 residues. The germline gives CDR1 SGHRS, CDR2 YFSETQ. Trimming stripped 2 bases from V and 6 bases from J, with 11 bases between. CDR3 in DNA: TGCGCCAGCAGCTTTGGGGCCGGGAATGGCTACACCTTC. Translation gives CASSFGAGNGYTF. The whole variable domain, remainder taken from reference TRBV5-1 and TRBJ1-2, is KAGVTQTPRYLIKTRGQQVTLSCSPISGHRSVSWYQQTPGQGLQFLFEYFSETQRNKGNFPGRFSGRQFSNSRSEMNVSTLELGDSALYLCASSFGAGNGYTFGSGTRLTVV.

This chain links TRBV5-4 with TRBJ2-1, with 13 nucleotides matching TRBD2. In germline, CDR1 is SGHNT, CDR2 YYREEE (reference sequence). Unmatched junction bases numbered 9, after V lost 5 bases and J lost 4 bases. The CDR3 has 17 residues. CDR3 in amino acids: CASRRGLAGSTYNEQFF. For the CDR3, the DNA is TGTGCCAGCAGACGGGGACTAGCGGGATCAACGTACAATGAGCAGTTCTTC.

This chain uses TRBV11-3 with TRBJ2-2; 15 bases fit TRBD2. The CDR3 is 18 amino acids. CDR1 and CDR2 from the germline V gene are SGHNT and YENEEA. J lost 0 bases, V lost 4 bases, and 3 bases had no gene match. The CDR3 here is CASSSRTSGGANTGELFF. CDR3 bases: TGTGCCAGCAGCTCCCGGACTAGCGGGGGGGCGAACACCGGGGAGCTGTTTTTT.

This clone was seen once. The chain recombines TRBV5-1 with TRBJ1-3; the D is unclear. Per the germline V gene, CDR1 is SGHRS and CDR2 is YFSETQ. This CDR3 spans 14 amino acids. V dropped 0 bases and J dropped 1 base, with 5 bases sitting between them. CDR3 in amino acids: CASSLAGSGNTIYF. The CDR3 DNA sequence: TGCGCCAGCAGCTTGGCGGGGTCTGGAAACACCATATATTTT.

The J gene is TRBJ1-4, the V gene TRBV21-1; whether TRBD1, the table's D call, matches the DNA was not checked. TRBV21-1 is given as a pseudogene. The CDR3 runs to 17 residues. The CDR3 here is CASSSCNRTGCIEKLFF. CDR3 DNA: TGTGCCAGCAGCAGCTGCAACCGGACAGGTTGTATTGAAAAACTGTTTTTT.

The chain carries TRBV3-1 (or the pseudogene TRBV3-2) and TRBJ1-2; D is undetermined. This CDR3 comprises 12 residues. The germline V and J ends were trimmed by 1 base and 9 bases, with 9 bases remaining between them. Per germline, CDR1 LGHDT and CDR2 YNNKEL (reference sequence). CDR3 nucleotide sequence: TGTGCCAGCAGCCAAGCGGGAAGGAGCTACACCTTC. Its protein is CASSQAGRSYTF.

The V gene is TRBV4-3, the J gene TRBJ2-7, with D perhaps matching TRBD1 (5 bases). CDR3 size: 14 residues. CDR1 is LGHNA and CDR2 is YSLEER in the germline V gene. V lost 3 bases to trimming and J lost 2 bases, with 11 bases between them. The CDR3 spells CASSHEDSPYEQYF. The CDR3 DNA reads as TGCGCCAGCAGCCACGAAGACAGTCCCTACGAGCAGTACTTC.

The chain is built from TRBV18 and TRBJ2-1; D remains ambiguous. The ends were cut back, 0 bases at V and 4 bases at J, with 10 bases in the middle. The CDR3 contains 15 residues. Germline CDR1 reads KGHSH; CDR2 reads LQKENI. The DNA of the CDR3 is TGTGCCAGCTCACCACCGGTTGGAAGTTACAATGAGCAGTTCTTC. Translating it yields CASSPPVGSYNEQFF.

This chain links TRBV6-2 or TRBV6-3 with TRBJ1-1, with a possible D match to TRBD1 (5 bases). The CDR3 is made up of 12 amino acids. The ends were cut back, 2 bases at V and 7 bases at J, with 8 bases in the middle. Germline V gives CDR1 MNHEY, CDR2 SVGEGT. The CDR3 spells CASSYRDVEAFF. CDR3 nucleotide sequence: TGTGCCAGCAGTTACCGGGACGTTGAAGCTTTCTTT.

The CDR3 coding sequence is TGTGCCAGTAGTCCCAGCGAAGCCCAAGGTGGGGAGACCCAGTACTTC. It translates to CASSPSEAQGGETQYF. This chain connects TRBV19 to TRBJ2-5; the D is unclear. V was clipped by 5 bases and J by 5 bases, with 21 bases between them. This CDR3 has 16 residues. The V gene's germline CDR1 is LNHDA and CDR2 SQIVND (reference sequence).

The chain carries TRBV29-1 and TRBJ2-5; 8 bases match TRBD2. The CDR3 consists of 14 residues. Germline loops: CDR1 SQVTM, CDR2 ANQGSEA. V trimming: 5 bases; J trimming: 2 bases; junction bases outside the gene matches: 7. This chain's CDR3 is CSVTRGGQQETQYF. Here the CDR3 DNA reads TGCAGCGTTACACGCGGGGGGCAGCAAGAGACCCAGTACTTC.

V and J are TRBV5-4 and TRBJ1-6; TRBD1 agrees at 9 bases. This CDR3 contains 14 residues. Germline trimming cut 5 bases from V and 8 bases from J; bases unmatched to any gene: 5. Germline V gene data show CDR1 as SGHNT and CDR2 as YYREEE (reference sequence). As DNA, the CDR3 is TGTGCCAGCAGGCCGACAGGGGGAGATTCACCCCTCCACTTT. Its protein product is CASRPTGGDSPLHF. The full variable domain, completed using reference TRBV5-4 and TRBJ1-6, is ETGVTQSPTHLIKTRGQQVTLRCSSQSGHNTVSWYQQALGQGPQFIFQYYREEENGRGNFPPRFSGLQFPNYSSELNVNALELDDSALYLCASRPTGGDSPLHFGNGTRLTVT.

This chain connects TRBV25-1 to TRBJ1-1; D remains ambiguous. V dropped 1 base and J dropped 4 bases, with 7 bases sitting between them. The length of the CDR3 is 13 residues. Germline V CDR1 and CDR2: MGHDK, SYGVNS. This CDR3 is CASSEFYGTEAFF. The DNA for the CDR3 is TGTGCCAGCAGTGAATTCTATGGCACTGAAGCTTTCTTT.

The chain couples TRBV29-1 to TRBJ2-1; 10 nucleotides match TRBD2. The CDR3 is 14 residues long. Germline loops: CDR1 SQVTM, CDR2 ANQGSEA. V was pared by 6 bases and J by 2 bases, with 4 bases of the junction left unmatched. CDR3 nucleotide sequence: TGCAGCGTCACAGGGACTAGCGCCTACAATGAGCAGTTCTTC. Its protein is CSVTGTSAYNEQFF.

V usage is TRBV7-9 and J usage is TRBJ2-3; 13 bases map to TRBD2. Germline V CDR1 and CDR2: SEHNR, FQNEAQ (reference sequence). The J segment lost 3 bases and the V segment lost 5 bases, leaving 2 bases of the junction unmatched. This CDR3 has 15 residues. In nucleotides, the CDR3 is TGTGCCAGCAGCCGGGGACTAGCGGGGACAGATACGCAGTATTTT. As protein: CASSRGLAGTDTQYF.

The J gene is TRBJ2-3, the V gene TRBV9; 9 nucleotides line up with TRBD2. This CDR3 comprises 17 residues. Unmatched junction bases numbered 7, after V lost 0 bases and J lost 2 bases. Germline V gene data show CDR1 as SGDLS and CDR2 as YYNGEE. The CDR3 DNA is TGTGCCAGCAGCGTAGATGGTAGCGGGGGTATCACAGATACGCAGTATTTT. The encoded protein is CASSVDGSGGITDTQYF.

The chain employs TRBV25-1 and TRBJ2-7; D is possibly TRBD1 or TRBD2 (5 bases each). The CDR3 totals 15 residues. V lost 3 bases and J lost 4, with 16 bases in between. The germline gives CDR1 MGHDK, CDR2 SYGVNS. The CDR3 DNA reads as TGTGCCAGCAGTGACCCCGGGACCGGACTTTACGAGCAGTACTTC. Its protein is CASSDPGTGLYEQYF.

The chain uses TRBV6-2 or TRBV6-3 and TRBJ1-5, with a possible D match to TRBD1 (6 bases). Deletions cut 5 bases from V and 4 bases from J, with 9 bases between. This CDR3 has 13 amino acids. The germline V gene has CDR1 MNHEY and CDR2 SVGEGT. This chain's CDR3 is CASSRTGNQPQHF. The CDR3 DNA reads TGTGCCAGCAGTCGCACAGGGAATCAGCCCCAGCATTTT.

J is TRBJ2-1 and V is TRBV4-3; possible D gene TRBD2, 5 bases. Trimming took off 1 base at V and 6 bases at J, with 13 bases between the two ends. The CDR3 has 15 amino acids. Per the germline V gene, CDR1 is LGHNA and CDR2 is YSLEER. CDR3 in DNA: TGCGCCAGCAGCCAAGGGAGGCAGATGGTCAATGAGCAGTTCTTC. Translation gives CASSQGRQMVNEQFF.

V is TRBV10-3 and J is TRBJ2-7; 7 bases line up with TRBD1. This CDR3 spans 14 amino acids. In germline, CDR1 is ENHRY, CDR2 SYGVKD. V was clipped by 5 bases and J by 2 bases; unmatched bases: 6. The chain's CDR3 is CAISIGTATYEQYF. The CDR3 region has the DNA TGTGCCATCAGTATCGGGACAGCTACCTACGAGCAGTACTTC.

V and J are TRBV18 and TRBJ1-1, with D perhaps TRBD1 (5 bases). The CDR3 sequence is 16 residues long. CDR1 and CDR2 (germline): KGHSH, LQKENI. V lost 3 bases, J lost 5 bases, and 19 bases lay in between. CDR3 in DNA: TGTGCCAGCTCACCTTCTTCGGGAGCGTGGGGGACTGAAGCTTTCTTT. This translates into CASSPSSGAWGTEAFF.

V gene TRBV18 combines with J gene TRBJ2-1; 14 nucleotides match TRBD2. The germline V gene has CDR1 KGHSH and CDR2 LQKENI. This CDR3 has 15 amino acids. The ends lost 10 bases at V and 5 bases at J; junction bases unmatched: 7. CDR3 coding DNA: TGTGCCACGCGGACTAGCGGGAGGAACGACAATGAGCAGTTCTTC. It specifies CATRTSGRNDNEQFF.

The V and J genes are TRBV11-1 and TRBJ2-2; D unclear. V was clipped by 5 bases and J by 4 bases, with 14 bases between them. In germline, CDR1 is SGHAT, CDR2 FQDESV (reference sequence). The CDR3 is 15 amino acids. The CDR3 nucleotides are TGTGCCAGCAGCCTCGACCAAGCAGGCACCGGGGAGCTGTTTTTT. This sequence encodes CASSLDQAGTGELFF. Drawing the rest from reference TRBV11-1 and TRBJ2-2, the complete variable domain is EAEVAQSPRYKITEKSQAVAFWCDPISGHATLYWYRQILGQGPELLVQFQDESVVDDSQLPKDRFSAERLKGVDSTLKIQPAELGDSAMYLCASSLDQAGTGELFFGEGSRLTVL.

The rearrangement links TRBV12-3 or TRBV12-4 to TRBJ2-2, with D possibly being TRBD1 (5 bases). V lost 3 bases and J lost 8, with 10 bases in between. The CDR3 extends over 13 amino acids. The CDR3 is CASSLWGAGELFF. The CDR3 DNA is TGTGCCAGCAGTTTGTGGGGCGCGGGGGAGCTGTTTTTT.